This TCR beta chain was recovered during a study of blood T cell repertoires in COVID-19. Study background: Nucleic acid was either cDNA or gDNA, and it came from T cells, B-cell-depleted T cells, or PBMCs.

The repertoire was sequenced with immunoSEQ multiplex PCR; TCRdb's copy has only in-frame clones and lacks some. The table records around 100,000 clones, 88% of them present only once. The CDR3 extends over 17 amino acids. Germline CDR1 is SGHRS and CDR2 is YFSETQ. V lost 4 bases and J 0 bases, leaving 19 bases between the germline ends. The receptor's source is a human donor in a cohort sampled during active COVID-19. Sequenced sample: peripheral blood. This chain links TRBV5-1 with TRBJ1-1; the D gene is possibly TRBD1 (6 bases). CDR3 protein: CASSLSGTNVMNTEAFF. DNA of the CDR3: TGCGCCAGCAGCCTTTCCGGGACAAACGTCATGAACACTGAAGCTTTCTTT. Complete variable domain (other parts from reference TRBV5-1 and TRBJ1-1): KAGVTQTPRYLIKTRGQQVTLSCSPISGHRSVSWYQQTPGQGLQFLFEYFSETQRNKGNFPGRFSGRQFSNSRSEMNVSTLELGDSALYLCASSLSGTNVMNTEAFFGQGTRLTVV.